The clone carrying this TCR beta chain was seen once. The antigen remains unidentified. These data come from a study of shared clonotypes between healthy human individuals. The V and J ends lost 5 bases and 7 bases respectively, with 15 bases between them. The germline V gene has CDR1 SQVTM and CDR2 ANQGSEA. The CDR3 covers 12 residues. Here immunoSEQ multiplex PCR was the method, and the copy in TCRdb shows in-frame clones only, minus some. The sample has 1.5 million to 2.5 million clones; over 85% are singletons. General observations from the study: Blood was the sole source, and tissue repertoires probably differ.

Naivety among CD8 cells was defined by CD45RO negativity and positive CCR7 selection, thereby excluding terminally differentiated effector memory CD45RA+ cells. The donors, healthy adults who were HIV-negative, had experienced no recent acute infections or vaccinations. This receptor was identified in a man between 18 and 35 years old in good health. What was sequenced was naive CD8+ T cells sorted from blood. V and J are TRBV29-1 and TRBJ2-7, with a weak D call TRBD1 (6 bases). CDR3 sequence (DNA): TGCAGCGTTCGACAGGCGCCGTTAGAGCAGTACTTC. This gives the protein CSVRQAPLEQYF.